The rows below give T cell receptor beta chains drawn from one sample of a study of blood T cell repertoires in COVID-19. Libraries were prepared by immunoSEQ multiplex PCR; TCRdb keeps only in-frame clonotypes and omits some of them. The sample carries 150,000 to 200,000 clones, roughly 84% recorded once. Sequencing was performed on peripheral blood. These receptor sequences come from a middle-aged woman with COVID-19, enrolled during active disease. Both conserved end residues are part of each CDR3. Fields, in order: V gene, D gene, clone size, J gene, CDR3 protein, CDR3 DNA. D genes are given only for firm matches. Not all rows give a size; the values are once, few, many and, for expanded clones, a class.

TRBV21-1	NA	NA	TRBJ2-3	CASSKGRGPADTQYF	TGTGCCAGCAGCAAAGGTAGGGGGCCCGCAGATACGCAGTATTTT
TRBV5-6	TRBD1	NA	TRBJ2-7	CASSWGQGSYEQYF	TGTGCCAGCAGCTGGGGACAGGGTTCCTACGAGCAGTACTTC
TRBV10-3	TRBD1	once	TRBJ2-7	CAIRQGKSHEQYF	TGTGCCATTCGACAGGGGAAGTCCCACGAGCAGTACTTC
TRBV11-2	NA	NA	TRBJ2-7	CASSLGGGIYEQYF	TGTGCCAGCAGCTTAGGTGGGGGCATCTACGAGCAGTACTTC
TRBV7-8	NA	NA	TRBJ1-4	CASSPISYAEKLFF	TGTGCCAGCAGCCCTATATCCTACGCCGAAAAACTGTTTTTT
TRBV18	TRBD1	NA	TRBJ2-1	CASSPRLAGGHEQFF	TGTGCCAGCTCACCACGGTTGGCAGGGGGCCATGAGCAGTTCTTC
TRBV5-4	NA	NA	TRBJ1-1	CASRHREMNTEAFF	TGTGCCAGCAGGCACAGGGAGATGAACACTGAAGCTTTCTTT
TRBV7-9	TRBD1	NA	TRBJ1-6	CASSLGTENSPLHF	TGTGCCAGCAGCCTCGGGACAGAGAATTCACCCCTCCACTTT
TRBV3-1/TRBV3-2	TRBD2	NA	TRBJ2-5	CASSQDSQAGGWKTQYF	TGTGCCAGCAGCCAAGATTCGCAAGCGGGGGGTTGGAAGACCCAGTACTTC
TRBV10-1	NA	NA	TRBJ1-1	CASSSTGQNTEAFF	TGCGCCAGCAGTTCTACAGGACAGAACACTGAAGCTTTCTTT
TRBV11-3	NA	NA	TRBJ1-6	CASSRGDNSPLHF	TGTGCCAGCAGCCGCGGGGATAATTCACCCCTCCACTTT
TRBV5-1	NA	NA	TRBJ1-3	CASNLYPGTGSSLSGNTIYF	TGCGCCAGCAACCTCTACCCCGGCACAGGGAGCTCTCTCTCTGGAAACACCATATATTTT
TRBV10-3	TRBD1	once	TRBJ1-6	CAISVSGQGVPLHF	TGTGCCATCAGTGTATCGGGACAGGGGGTACCCCTCCACTTT
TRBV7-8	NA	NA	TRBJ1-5	CASSSLNRRTDQPQHF	TGTGCCAGCAGCTCCCTTAACAGGAGAACGGATCAGCCCCAGCATTTT
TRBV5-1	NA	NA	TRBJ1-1	CASSLDAAGVDTEAFF	TGCGCCAGCAGCTTGGATGCCGCAGGGGTCGACACTGAAGCTTTCTTT
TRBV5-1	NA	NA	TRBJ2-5	CASSSDLEETQYF	TGCGCCAGCAGCTCGGACTTAGAAGAGACCCAGTACTTC
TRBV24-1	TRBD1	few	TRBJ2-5	CATSDPSRDRGTETQYF	TGTGCCACCAGTGACCCCAGTAGAGACAGGGGAACAGAGACCCAGTACTTC
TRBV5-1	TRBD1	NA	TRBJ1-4	CASSKWTGDEKLFF	TGCGCCAGCAGCAAATGGACAGGGGACGAAAAACTGTTTTTT
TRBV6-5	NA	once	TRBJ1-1	CASSSPRENTEAFF	TGTGCCAGCAGTTCCCCCAGGGAGAACACTGAAGCTTTCTTT
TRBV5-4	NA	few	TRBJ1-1	CASSLRGYYNGAFF	TGTGCCAGCAGCTTGAGAGGATATTATAACGGAGCTTTCTTT
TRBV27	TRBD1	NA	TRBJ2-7	CASSFAGDRGLGEQYF	TGTGCCAGCAGTTTCGCGGGGGACAGGGGGTTGGGCGAGCAGTACTTC
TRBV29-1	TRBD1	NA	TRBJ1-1	CSARTGGTEAFF	TGCAGCGCCCGGACAGGGGGGACTGAAGCTTTCTTT
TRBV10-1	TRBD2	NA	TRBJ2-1	CASSDGREGRLEQFF	TGCGCCAGCAGTGACGGGCGGGAGGGCCGCCTTGAGCAGTTCTTC
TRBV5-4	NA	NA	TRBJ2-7	CASSLEQGRSYEQYF	TGTGCCAGCAGCTTGGAACAGGGTCGTTCCTACGAGCAGTACTTC
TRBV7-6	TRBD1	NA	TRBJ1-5	CASSSGTGSQPQHF	TGTGCCAGCAGCTCCGGGACAGGGTCTCAGCCCCAGCATTTT
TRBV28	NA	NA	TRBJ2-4	CASSLSGIALQYF	TGTGCCAGCAGTTTATCCGGAATAGCTCTTCAGTACTTC
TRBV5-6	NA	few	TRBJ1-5	CASSSTKDYQPQHF	TGTGCCAGCAGCTCGACTAAAGATTATCAGCCCCAGCATTTT
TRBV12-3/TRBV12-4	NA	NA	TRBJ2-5	CASSLARAILYF	TGTGCCAGCAGTTTAGCCAGGGCTATCTTATACTTC
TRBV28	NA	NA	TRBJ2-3	CASSLTGYTQYF	TGTGCCAGCAGTTTAACAGGGTATACGCAGTATTTT
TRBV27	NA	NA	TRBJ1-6	CASSLSPRGSTSPLHF	TGTGCCAGCAGTTTATCCCCTAGGGGCAGTACTTCACCCCTCCACTTT
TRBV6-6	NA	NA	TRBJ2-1	CASSLNGRPSDYEQFF	TGTGCCAGCAGCCTAAACGGACGACCCTCGGACTATGAGCAGTTCTTC
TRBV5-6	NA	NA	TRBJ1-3	CASSQQGTGNTIYF	TGTGCCAGCAGCCAGCAGGGAACTGGAAACACCATATATTTT
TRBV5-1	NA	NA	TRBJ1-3	CASTLTGGSGNTIYF	TGCGCCAGCACCCTTACCGGGGGCTCTGGAAACACCATATATTTT
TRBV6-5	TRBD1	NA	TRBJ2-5	CASRPGTGKETQYF	TGTGCCAGCAGGCCCGGGACAGGGAAGGAGACCCAGTACTTC
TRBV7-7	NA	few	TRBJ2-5	CASSLGLSQETQYF	TGTGCCAGCAGCTTAGGTCTTAGTCAAGAGACCCAGTACTTC
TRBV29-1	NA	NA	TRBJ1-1	CSANPHGGRTEAFF	TGCAGCGCCAATCCCCACGGGGGGAGGACTGAAGCTTTCTTT
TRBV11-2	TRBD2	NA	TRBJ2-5	CASSSELAGGRETQYF	TGTGCCAGCAGCTCCGAACTAGCGGGAGGGAGGGAGACCCAGTACTTC
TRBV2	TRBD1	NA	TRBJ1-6	CASRTGGETSPLHF	TGTGCCAGCCGTACAGGGGGCGAGACTTCACCCCTCCACTTT
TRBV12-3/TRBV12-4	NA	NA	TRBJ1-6	CASTGYNSPLHF	TGTGCCAGCACCGGCTATAATTCACCCCTCCACTTT
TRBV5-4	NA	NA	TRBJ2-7	CASSSDSERVYEQYF	TGTGCCAGCAGCTCCGACAGCGAGCGGGTCTACGAGCAGTACTTC
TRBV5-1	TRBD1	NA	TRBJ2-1	CASSRTTGQGVAEQFF	TGCGCCAGCAGCCGGACCACCGGACAGGGAGTGGCTGAGCAGTTCTTC
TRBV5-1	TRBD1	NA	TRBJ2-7	CASSLDRGLRYEQYF	TGCGCCAGCAGCTTGGACAGGGGGCTAAGGTACGAGCAGTACTTC
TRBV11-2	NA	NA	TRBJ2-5	CASSPRPTNYQETQYF	TGTGCCAGCAGCCCTAGACCGACCAACTACCAAGAGACCCAGTACTTC
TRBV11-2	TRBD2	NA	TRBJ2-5	CASSLGLAGGRDETQYF	TGTGCCAGCAGCCTGGGACTAGCGGGGGGGCGGGATGAGACCCAGTACTTC
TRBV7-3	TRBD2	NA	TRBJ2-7	CASSLTGTSGYSHGEQYF	TGTGCCAGCAGCTTAACAGGGACTAGCGGGTACTCTCACGGCGAGCAGTACTTC
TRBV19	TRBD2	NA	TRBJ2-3	CASRYSVGLAVRKEDTQYF	TGTGCCAGTAGGTATAGTGTGGGACTAGCGGTCAGAAAAGAAGATACGCAGTATTTT
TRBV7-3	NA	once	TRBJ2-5	CASSSNRTGTQETQYF	TGTGCCAGCAGCTCAAACCGAACAGGGACCCAAGAGACCCAGTACTTC
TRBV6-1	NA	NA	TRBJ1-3	CASSESIGVSSGNTIYF	TGTGCCAGCAGTGAATCCATCGGGGTTAGCTCTGGAAACACCATATATTTT
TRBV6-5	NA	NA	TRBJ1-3	CASTWEAGNTIYF	TGTGCCAGCACGTGGGAGGCTGGAAACACCATATATTTT
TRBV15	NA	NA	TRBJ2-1	CATSRGLASNNEQFF	TGTGCCACCAGCAGAGGGCTAGCGTCAAACAATGAGCAGTTCTTC